This TCR beta chain was profiled in a study of cytotoxic CD8 clonotypes in ibrutinib-treated CLL. Depths of 1 in 200,000 to 1 in 1 million T cells were the sequencing target. The method was immunoSEQ multiplex PCR; TCRdb's version includes in-frame clones alone and lacks a portion of them. Here the sample spans around 250,000 clones, under 75% being singletons. The receptor comes from a human donor with chronic lymphocytic leukemia. The specimen comprised PBMCs, sampled after 24 months of ibrutinib treatment.

The CDR3 sequence: CASSLDQRYEQYF. The CDR3, as DNA: TGTGCCAGCAGTTTAGATCAGCGCTACGAGCAGTACTTC. The rearrangement joins TRBV27 to TRBJ2-7, with D unresolved. This CDR3 is 13 amino acids long. Germline V lookup: CDR1 MNHEY, CDR2 SMNVEV (reference sequence). V gave up 2 bases and J gave up 3 bases, with 8 bases separating them.